These 26 T cell receptor beta chains originate from one sample sequenced in a study of cytomegalovirus exposure and HLA in healthy donors. PCR primers comprised 60 Vbeta and 13 Jbeta primers. Sequenced by immunoSEQ multiplex PCR; TCRdb stores in-frame clones only, minus some. The sample has some 150,000 clones; around 80% are singletons. Material: PBMCs. Every receptor here comes from a man in his forties in good health and CMV-seronegative.

V is TRBV10-3 and J is TRBJ2-1; 7 bases map to TRBD2. The CDR3 is 16 residues long. V was pared by 0 bases and J by 2 bases, with 4 bases of the junction left unmatched. The germline V gene has CDR1 ENHRY and CDR2 SYGVKD. The CDR3 DNA follows: TGTGCCATCAGTGAGTCCGGCGGGAGAACCTACAATGAGCAGTTCTTC. Translating it yields CAISESGGRTYNEQFF.

In this sample, this clone turned up once. V and J are TRBV7-2 and TRBJ2-5; 7 nucleotides align to TRBD2. The J call may be in error: the DNA end matches TRBJ2-7 better. CDR1 SGHTA and CDR2 FQGNSA come from the germline V gene. This CDR3 contains 15 residues. The CDR3 protein is CASSLWWEGRHEQYF. Here the CDR3 DNA reads TGTGCCAGCAGCTTATGGTGGGAGGGCCGCCACGAGCAGTACTTC.

This clone was found once. The J gene is TRBJ1-2, the V gene TRBV10-3; unclear D gene. Germline loops: CDR1 ENHRY, CDR2 SYGVKD. Trimming cost V 8 bases and J 8 bases, with 12 bases left between them. The CDR3 has 11 amino acids. The CDR3 bases are TGTGCCATCCGAACGCCGGAGGGCTACACCTTC. Protein product: CAIRTPEGYTF.

The chain recombines TRBV6-5 with TRBJ2-7, with D perhaps TRBD1 (6 bases). V lost 4 bases and J 2 bases, leaving 12 bases between the germline ends. CDR1 MNHEY and CDR2 SVGAGI come from the germline V gene. This CDR3 has 14 amino acids. The CDR3 reads CASSLSGTPYEQYF. The CDR3 DNA reads as TGTGCCAGCAGTTTGTCAGGGACACCCTACGAGCAGTACTTC.

The chain carries TRBV9 and TRBJ2-1; 7 nucleotides align to TRBD2. CDR1 and CDR2 from the germline V gene are SGDLS and YYNGEE. V was clipped by 3 bases and J by 10 bases; unmatched bases: 10. CDR3 length: 14 amino acids. The CDR3 sequence is CASSDLGGEDEQFF. The CDR3 coding sequence is TGTGCCAGCAGCGACCTGGGGGGGGAGGACGAGCAGTTCTTC.

The J gene is TRBJ1-1, the V gene TRBV6-6; D might be TRBD1 (6 bases). CDR3 size: 14 residues. V lost 2 bases, J lost 1 base, and 8 bases lay in between. The germline gives CDR1 MNHNY, CDR2 SVGAGI (reference sequence). The CDR3: CASSYRQENTEAFF. CDR3 bases: TGTGCCAGCAGTTACCGACAGGAGAACACTGAAGCTTTCTTT.

This clone was seen more than once but under ten times. The rearrangement joins TRBV7-9 to TRBJ2-1; TRBD2 aligns across 9 bases. CDR1 is SEHNR, CDR2 FQNEAQ, per germline (reference sequence). This CDR3 contains 16 residues. The junction had 10 bases not matched to a gene; V was cut back by 5 bases and J by 5 bases. CDR3 region: CASSPLGAGGHNEQFF. For the CDR3, the DNA is TGTGCCAGCAGCCCGTTAGGAGCGGGAGGTCACAATGAGCAGTTCTTC.

This clone was counted a few times. The J gene is TRBJ2-6, the V gene TRBV10-3; 11 bases map to TRBD1. Germline CDR1 is ENHRY and CDR2 is SYGVKD. V dropped 6 bases and J dropped 0; count of bases not matched to a gene: 4. The CDR3 runs 17 residues. In nucleotides, the CDR3 is TGTGCCATCAGGGGGACAGGGGGTAGCTCTGGGGCCAACGTCCTGACTTTC. Residues: CAIRGTGGSSGANVLTF.

The chain employs TRBV19 and TRBJ1-1; unclear D gene. The CDR3 spans 14 residues. Germline values: CDR1 LNHDA, CDR2 SQIVND (reference sequence). Trimming cost V 3 bases and J 1 base, with 9 bases left between them. CDR3 residues: CASSIPRGNTEAFF. The CDR3 DNA is TGTGCCAGTAGTATCCCTCGGGGGAACACTGAAGCTTTCTTT.

This chain links TRBV10-3 with TRBJ1-6; TRBD1 matches at 12 bases. Trimming cost V 0 bases and J 8 bases; bases outside gene matches: 8. Germline V gene lookup returns CDR1 ENHRY and CDR2 SYGVKD. The CDR3 has 18 residues. Here the CDR3 DNA reads TGTGCCATCAGTGAGTCGCCCCGGGACAGGGGGCCTTATTCACCCCTCCACTTT. It specifies CAISESPRDRGPYSPLHF.

V gene TRBV5-1 combines with J gene TRBJ1-2, with 8 bases that match TRBD1. J lost 6 bases, V lost 0 bases, and 13 bases had no gene match. CDR1 SGHRS and CDR2 YFSETQ come from the germline V gene. This CDR3 comprises 17 residues. The chain's CDR3 is CASSLALGPGGWDGYTF. The CDR3 nucleotides are TGCGCCAGCAGCTTGGCCCTTGGGCCAGGGGGCTGGGATGGCTACACCTTC.

This sequence joins TRBV5-4 and TRBJ1-2; 7 bases match TRBD1. V shed 5 bases and J 8 bases; nucleotides not matched to a gene: 9. The CDR3 spans 13 residues. The germline gives CDR1 SGHNT, CDR2 YYREEE (reference sequence). The CDR3 region is CASSFPGGDGYTF. The CDR3, as DNA: TGTGCCAGCAGTTTCCCAGGGGGAGACGGCTACACCTTC.

The rearrangement uses TRBV18 and TRBJ2-7; 8 nucleotides agree with TRBD1. The ends lost 2 bases at V and 6 bases at J; junction bases unmatched: 12. Per the germline V gene, CDR1 is KGHSH and CDR2 is LQKENI. The CDR3 consists of 16 residues. The CDR3 protein is CASSPIPGGSGGEQYF. In nucleotides, the CDR3 is TGTGCCAGCTCACCAATTCCAGGGGGCAGCGGTGGCGAGCAGTACTTC.

The chain uses TRBV6-5 and TRBJ2-2; TRBD1 aligns across 7 bases. The germline CDR1 and CDR2 sequences are MNHEY and SVGAGI. This CDR3 has 14 amino acids. V shed 6 bases and J 5 bases; nucleotides not matched to a gene: 6. CDR3 DNA: TGTGCCAGCAGCCGACAGGGCCGAACCGGGGAGCTGTTTTTT. Its protein product is CASSRQGRTGELFF.

The genes are TRBV11-3 and TRBJ2-7, with D perhaps TRBD2 (5 bases). Germline V CDR1 and CDR2: SGHNT, YENEEA. V dropped 3 bases and J dropped 2 bases, with 8 bases sitting between them. This CDR3 has 13 residues. CDR3 amino acids: CASSFRETYEQYF. CDR3 DNA: TGTGCCAGCAGCTTCCGGGAAACCTACGAGCAGTACTTC.

V gene TRBV6-1 combines with J gene TRBJ2-7; tentative D call: TRBD2 (6 bases). The CDR3 runs to 15 residues. V lost 3 bases and J 6 bases, leaving 18 bases between the germline ends. Germline V gives CDR1 MNHNS, CDR2 SASEGT. This chain's CDR3 is CASSERRGSGLEQYF. In nucleotides, the CDR3 is TGTGCCAGCAGTGAGAGGAGGGGTTCGGGTCTCGAGCAGTACTTC.

The rearrangement links TRBV4-1 to TRBJ2-3, with 7 bases lining up with TRBD1. After removal of 4 bases from V and 4 bases from J, the junction contained 11 bases not matched to a gene. Per germline, CDR1 MGHRA and CDR2 YSYEKL. The CDR3 is made up of 16 amino acids. CDR3 residues: CASSPETGYGPDTQYF. Here the CDR3 DNA reads TGCGCCAGCAGCCCAGAGACAGGGTATGGCCCAGATACGCAGTATTTT.

The chain recombines TRBV6-5 with TRBJ1-2; D is ambiguous. The CDR3 contains 14 residues. From germline, CDR1 is MNHEY and CDR2 SVGAGI. V was cut by 6 bases and J by 2 bases, with 13 bases left in between. Here the CDR3 DNA reads TGTGCCAGCAGCCCCGGTGCCAACAACTATGGCTACACCTTC. This encodes CASSPGANNYGYTF.

V is TRBV5-1 and J is TRBJ1-1, with TRBD1 matching 9 bases. The CDR3 contains 14 residues. Germline loops: CDR1 SGHRS, CDR2 YFSETQ. Losses at the gene ends were 2 bases for V and 3 bases for J; bases not matched to a gene: 2. The CDR3, as DNA: TGCGCCAGCAGCTTAGGGACAGGGTACACTGAAGCTTTCTTT. Translating it yields CASSLGTGYTEAFF.

This chain connects TRBV11-3 to TRBJ2-1; 7 bases map to TRBD2. Germline CDR1 is SGHNT and CDR2 is YENEEA. The CDR3 contains 15 residues. With 1 base clipped from V and 0 bases from J, the junction kept 0 bases outside the gene matches. In DNA, the CDR3 is TGTGCCAGCAGCTTAGGCGGGAGCTCCTACAATGAGCAGTTCTTC. The encoded protein is CASSLGGSSYNEQFF.

Written as DNA, the CDR3 is TGTGCCAGCGCCCCCGGGTACCAAGAGACCCAGTACTTC. It encodes CASAPGYQETQYF. The chain links TRBV27 to TRBJ2-5, with unresolved D. Germline V gene data show CDR1 as MNHEY and CDR2 as SMNVEV (reference sequence). The CDR3 has 13 residues. V gave up 8 bases and J gave up 0 bases, with 10 bases separating them.

V is TRBV19 and J is TRBJ2-3, with D unresolved. The CDR3 is 13 residues long. V lost 5 bases to trimming and J lost 2 bases, with 8 bases between them. CDR1 is LNHDA and CDR2 is SQIVND in the germline V gene (reference sequence). CDR3 in DNA: TGTGCCAGTAGTGGCCCCACCACAGATACGCAGTATTTT. It codes for CASSGPTTDTQYF.

This chain links TRBV28 with TRBJ1-5; D gene uncertain. The germline V and J ends were trimmed by 7 bases and 0 bases, with 10 bases remaining between them. The CDR3 is 14 residues long. Looked up from germline, CDR1 is MDHEN and CDR2 is SYDVKM. The CDR3 DNA reads TGTGCCAGCACCACCCCGGTTAGCAATCAGCCCCAGCATTTT. Its translation is CASTTPVSNQPQHF. The variable domain in full, with the rest retrieved from reference TRBV28 and TRBJ1-5, is DVKVTQSSRYLVKRTGEKVFLECVQDMDHENMFWYRQDPGLGLRLIYFSYDVKMKEKGDIPEGYSVSREKKERFSLILESASTNQTSMYLCASTTPVSNQPQHFGDGTRLSIL.

This clone was observed a few times. J is TRBJ2-5 and V is TRBV6-5; 10 bases line up with TRBD1. Germline V gene data show CDR1 as MNHEY and CDR2 as SVGAGI. With 5 bases clipped from V and 5 bases from J, the junction kept 5 bases outside the gene matches. The CDR3 extends over 14 amino acids. The DNA for the CDR3 is TGTGCCAGCAGTCAAATGACAGGGGGCGAGACCCAGTACTTC. Amino acids: CASSQMTGGETQYF.

The genes are TRBV4-1 and TRBJ2-1; TRBD2 matches 13 bases. The length of the CDR3 is 15 residues. Germline V CDR1 and CDR2: MGHRA, YSYEKL. The V segment lost 4 bases and the J segment 9 bases; nucleotides outside the gene matches: 6. DNA of the CDR3: TGCGCCAGCAGCCCCACGACTAGCGGGAGGACTGAGCAGTTCTTC. This gives the protein CASSPTTSGRTEQFF.

V is TRBV27 and J is TRBJ2-7, with a tentative D call TRBD2 (5 bases). Germline V gene data show CDR1 as MNHEY and CDR2 as SMNVEV (reference sequence). This CDR3 is 13 amino acids long. Trimming pared 2 bases from V and 12 bases from J, leaving 17 bases between. This CDR3 reads CASSLTVGDQVYF. CDR3 bases: TGTGCCAGCAGTTTAACGGTCGGGGATCAAGTGTACTTC.